These 32 T cell receptor beta chains originate from one sample sequenced in a study of vaccination effects on CD4 cells after COVID-19. Sequencing was performed with immunoSEQ multiplex PCR; in TCRdb, only in-frame clones are kept and a portion is missing. The profile covers roughly 70,000 clones, with 76% appearing a single time and 0.75% to 1% taken by the ten largest. What these receptors recognize is not known. Ahead of sequencing, the ViraFEST assay grew antigen-specific CD4+ T cells using viral peptide pools. Isolating CD4+ T cells followed around nine days of culture. Two doses of either BNT162b2 or mRNA-1273 were given to each participant. The sequences come from CD4+ T cells from PBMCs cultured with HCoV-OC43 spike peptides, collected after COVID-19 vaccination. Regarding subset: HCoV-OC43 spike overlapping peptide pool stimulation. Every receptor here comes from a human donor who received a COVID-19 vaccine.

This clone was detected only a few times. The chain carries TRBV5-1 and TRBJ2-7; D uncertain. The CDR3 totals 13 residues. Germline loops: CDR1 SGHRS, CDR2 YFSETQ. Trimming left V 4 bases short and J 9 bases short, with 17 bases between. The CDR3 nucleotides are TGCGCCAGCAGCCCCGGGCCTAACCTCGGGCAGTACGTC. This translates into CASSPGPNLGQYV.

This clone appeared a few times. The chain has TRBV2 and TRBJ2-3; D gene ambiguous. Trimming removed 5 bases at V and 6 bases at J, with 6 bases between. Germline CDR1 reads SNHLY; CDR2 reads FYNNEI. This CDR3 is built from 11 residues. The CDR3 DNA follows: TGTGCCAGCAGTTGGACGGATACGCAGTATTTT. Translating gives CASSWTDTQYF.

The chain carries TRBV6-5 and TRBJ2-7, with 9 bases identical to TRBD2. This CDR3 is 15 amino acids long. With V trimmed by 2 bases and J by 1 base, 3 bases remained unmatched. CDR1 and CDR2 (germline): MNHEY, SVGAGI. CDR3 nucleotide sequence: TGTGCCAGCAGTTACGGCGGGGGGGCTTCCTACGAGCAGTACGTC. It translates to CASSYGGGASYEQYV.

The V call is TRBV18, the J call TRBJ2-5; D not certain. V was shortened by 0 bases and J by 2 bases, with 7 bases between the two germline ends. CDR1 and CDR2 from the germline V gene are KGHSH and LQKENI. The CDR3 spans 14 residues. This chain's CDR3 is CASSPPGPQETQYF. DNA for the CDR3: TGTGCCAGCTCACCACCAGGACCTCAAGAGACCCAGTACTTC.

The gene calls are TRBV6-5 and TRBJ2-1; a weak D match, TRBD2 (7 bases). Trimming shortened V by 2 bases and J by 1 base, and 12 bases separated the two germline ends. This CDR3 comprises 16 residues. In germline, CDR1 is MNHEY, CDR2 SVGAGI. CDR3 coding DNA: TGTGCCAGCAGTTACCGCGGGGGCCCATCCTACAATGAGCAGTTCTTC. The encoded protein is CASSYRGGPSYNEQFF.

The chain joins TRBV19 to TRBJ1-5, with TRBD1 identical over 11 bases. Trimming took 1 base from V and 6 from J; bases not matched to a gene: 14. Germline lookup yields CDR1 LNHDA and CDR2 SQIVND (reference sequence). This CDR3 region has 19 residues. The chain's CDR3 is CASSIGLSGTGGGTQPQHF. CDR3 sequence (DNA): TGTGCCAGTAGTATAGGTCTGTCGGGGACAGGGGGAGGGACTCAGCCCCAGCATTTT.

V and J are TRBV2 and TRBJ2-5; D is unresolved. Trimming pared 2 bases from V and 5 bases from J, leaving 12 bases between. The CDR3 totals 14 residues. Germline V gene sequence: CDR1 SNHLY, CDR2 FYNNEI. CDR3 in amino acids: CASSEYSGVETQYF. In DNA form, the CDR3 reads TGTGCCAGCAGTGAATATTCAGGTGTGGAGACCCAGTACTTC.

The chain combines TRBV28 with TRBJ2-2; 8 bases fit TRBD1. V was pared by 3 bases and J by 3 bases, with 3 bases of the junction left unmatched. CDR1 is MDHEN and CDR2 is SYDVKM in the germline V gene. This CDR3 is 15 amino acids long. The CDR3 nucleotides read TGTGCCAGCAGTTTGGGGGACAGGCACACCGGGGAGCTGTTTTTT. Residues: CASSLGDRHTGELFF.

The gene calls are TRBV11-2 and TRBJ2-7; 9 nucleotides align to TRBD2. This CDR3 region has 14 residues. V dropped 5 bases and J dropped 1; count of bases not matched to a gene: 3. Germline-derived CDR1 and CDR2 are SGHAT and FQNNGV. DNA for the CDR3: TGTGCCAGCAGCGGGACTAGCAATTCCTACGAGCAGTACGTC. The encoded protein is CASSGTSNSYEQYV.

The J gene is TRBJ1-4, the V gene TRBV6-5, with D maybe TRBD1 (6 bases). Trimming removed 6 bases at V and 7 bases at J, with 18 bases between. The CDR3 contains 15 residues. Germline V gene lookup returns CDR1 MNHEY and CDR2 SVGAGI. The CDR3 DNA sequence: TGTGCCAGCAGCCGGGGGGGGCGCGGGGGTGAAAAACTGTTTTTT. Amino acids: CASSRGGRGGEKLFF.

This rearrangement joins TRBV18 to TRBJ2-1; the D is unclear. Trimming left V 5 bases short and J 1 base short, with 9 bases between. Germline assignment: CDR1 KGHSH and CDR2 LQKENI. The CDR3 has 14 amino acids. The DNA of the CDR3 is TGTGCCAGCTCAAATGCCGCTTCCTACAATGAGCAGTTCTTC. Translated, it gives CASSNAASYNEQFF.

The genes are TRBV29-1 and TRBJ1-2; D is possibly TRBD1 (5 bases). V was clipped by 6 bases and J by 4 bases, with 9 bases between them. The CDR3 runs to 11 residues. The germline CDR1 and CDR2 sequences are SQVTM and ANQGSEA. This chain's CDR3 is CSVSQGYGYTF. The CDR3 region has the DNA TGCAGCGTCAGTCAGGGCTATGGCTACACCTTC.

This chain uses TRBV5-4 with TRBJ2-7; TRBD2 matches 11 bases. V trimming: 0 bases; J trimming: 3 bases; junction bases outside the gene matches: 2. This CDR3 has 15 amino acids. Germline CDR1 SGHNT, CDR2 YYREEE (reference sequence). The CDR3 nucleotides read TGTGCCAGCAGCTTGGGTGGACTAGCGGGCTACGAGCAGTACGTC. The encoded protein is CASSLGGLAGYEQYV.

CDR3 amino acids: CASSGGGLAGGTQYF. The CDR3 coding sequence is TGTGCCAGTAGTGGTGGGGGACTAGCGGGGGGAACGCAGTATTTT. The V and J genes are TRBV19 and TRBJ2-3, with 15 bases aligning to TRBD2. This CDR3 has 15 residues. J gave up 9 bases and V 5 bases, and 6 bases lay outside the gene matches. CDR1 and CDR2 (germline): LNHDA, SQIVND (reference sequence).

The V gene is TRBV21-1, the J gene TRBJ1-2. TRBV21-1 is marked as a pseudogene. The CDR3 spans 15 residues. CDR3 in DNA: TGTGCCAGCAGCAAAGACCGGGGTTCTAACTATGGCTACACCTTC. It yields the protein CASSKDRGSNYGYTF.

V gene TRBV6-5 combines with J gene TRBJ2-1; 12 nucleotides agree with TRBD2. This CDR3 is built from 14 residues. V lost 6 bases, J lost 9 bases, and 6 bases stayed unmatched. Germline V gene lookup returns CDR1 MNHEY and CDR2 SVGAGI. CDR3 DNA: TGTGCCAGCAGAGCTAGCGGGGGGGCCCCTGAGCAGTTCTTC. It yields the protein CASRASGGAPEQFF.

This chain uses TRBV2 with TRBJ1-5, with TRBD1 identical over 8 bases. The germline V gene encodes CDR1 SNHLY and CDR2 FYNNEI. This CDR3 spans 15 amino acids. V shed 6 bases, J shed 0 bases, and the junction held 4 bases outside the gene matches. CDR3 nucleotide sequence: TGTGCCAGCAGGGGGGGACAGGCTAGCAATCAGCCCCAGCATTTT. Translating gives CASRGGQASNQPQHF.

This chain connects TRBV5-6 to TRBJ1-4; no clear D gene. The CDR3 runs to 15 residues. The germline CDR1 and CDR2 sequences are SGHDT and YYEEEE. With 2 bases removed from V and 2 bases from J, the gap between germline ends came to 10 bases. This chain's CDR3 is CASSFEGGTNEKLFF. The DNA for the CDR3 is TGTGCCAGCAGCTTTGAGGGAGGCACTAATGAAAAACTGTTTTTT.

This chain connects TRBV27 to TRBJ1-6; tentative D call: TRBD1 (6 bases). CDR3 size: 16 residues. V was cut by 6 bases and J by 3 bases, with 15 bases left in between. CDR1 is MNHEY and CDR2 is SMNVEV in the germline V gene (reference sequence). The CDR3 nucleotides read TGTGCCAGCAGACTATCGGGGGCCGACTATAATTCACCCCTCCACTTT. Protein: CASRLSGADYNSPLHF.

The rearrangement links TRBV6-5 to TRBJ2-7, with 10 bases matching TRBD1. This CDR3 region has 14 residues. With 7 bases clipped from V and 0 bases from J, the junction kept 3 bases outside the gene matches. The germline V gene encodes CDR1 MNHEY and CDR2 SVGAGI. In DNA form, the CDR3 reads TGTGCCAGCACCAGGGACAGGGGCTCCTACGAGCAGTACGTC. This gives the protein CASTRDRGSYEQYV.

J is TRBJ1-2 and V is TRBV2; D gene unclear. V was shortened by 5 bases and J by 3 bases, with 7 bases between the two germline ends. CDR3 length: 12 amino acids. CDR1 SNHLY and CDR2 FYNNEI come from the germline V gene. The CDR3 loop is CASSFTDYGYTF. In DNA, the CDR3 is TGTGCCAGCAGTTTTACAGACTATGGCTACACCTTC.

The chain carries TRBV29-1 and TRBJ1-2; D is possibly TRBD1 (6 bases). There are 13 residues in the CDR3. Between the trimmed V and J ends, which lost 3 bases and 4 bases, there was a span of 12 bases. Per the germline V gene, CDR1 is SQVTM and CDR2 is ANQGSEA. The CDR3 DNA sequence: TGCAGCGTTGACCGCAGGGGAGGCTATGGCTACACCTTC. This encodes CSVDRRGGYGYTF.

This clone was detected a few times. The chain recombines TRBV10-3 with TRBJ2-1; 8 bases agree with TRBD1. The V segment lost 6 bases and the J segment 4 bases; nucleotides outside the gene matches: 11. The germline gives CDR1 ENHRY, CDR2 SYGVKD. This CDR3 spans 16 amino acids. The CDR3 region is CAISPLTGDFYNEQFF. CDR3 coding DNA: TGTGCCATCAGCCCTCTGACAGGGGACTTTTACAATGAGCAGTTCTTC.

This clone was counted a few times. The chain links TRBV4-1 to TRBJ1-5; 9 bases are a match to TRBD1. CDR3 length: 15 residues. V was pared by 5 bases and J by 4 bases, with 6 bases of the junction left unmatched. From germline, CDR1 is MGHRA and CDR2 YSYEKL. CDR3 loop: CASSNPGQGNQPQHF. The CDR3 DNA follows: TGCGCCAGCAGCAACCCCGGACAGGGGAATCAGCCCCAGCATTTT.

The J gene is TRBJ2-3, the V gene TRBV30, with TRBD1 as a possible D gene (6 bases). This CDR3 region has 15 residues. V was trimmed by 1 base and J by 0 bases, leaving 11 bases between them. The V gene's germline CDR1 is GTSNPN and CDR2 SVGIG (reference sequence). The CDR3, as DNA: TGTGCCTGGAGTGAACAGGGTCTTAGCACAGATACGCAGTATTTT. Protein sequence: CAWSEQGLSTDTQYF.

This chain joins TRBV15 and TRBJ2-2; weak D call: TRBD1 (5 bases). V lost 2 bases to trimming and J lost 1 base, with 8 bases between them. The CDR3 is 15 amino acids. Germline V gene sequence: CDR1 LNHNV, CDR2 YYDKDF (reference sequence). This CDR3 is CATSRQTGNTGELFF. The CDR3 bases are TGTGCCACCAGCAGACAAACAGGGAACACCGGGGAGCTGTTTTTT. Variable domain in full (rest from reference TRBV15 and TRBJ2-2): DAMVIQNPRYQVTQFGKPVTLSCSQTLNHNVMYWYQQKSSQAPKLLFHYYDKDFNNEADTPDNFQSRRPNTSFCFLDIRSPGLGDTAMYLCATSRQTGNTGELFFGEGSRLTVL.

The chain recombines TRBV19 with TRBJ1-3; unclear D gene. Germline V gene sequence: CDR1 LNHDA, CDR2 SQIVND (reference sequence). The CDR3 runs 15 residues. V was shortened by 4 bases and J by 0 bases, with 10 bases between the two germline ends. The DNA for the CDR3 is TGTGCCAGTAGTAAACACAAGAGCTCTGGAAACACCATATATTTT. Translated, it gives CASSKHKSSGNTIYF.

The chain links TRBV5-1 to TRBJ2-5; possibly TRBD2 for D (5 bases). CDR1 and CDR2 (germline): SGHRS, YFSETQ. The CDR3 covers 13 residues. Deletions cut 0 bases from V and 5 bases from J, with 8 bases between. CDR3 in amino acids: CASSLAGYETQYF. The CDR3 DNA sequence: TGCGCCAGCAGCTTGGCGGGGTATGAGACCCAGTACTTC.

This clone was seen only a few times. The V call is TRBV19, the J call TRBJ2-6; D remains unclear. The CDR3 length is 17 residues. Trimming pared 7 bases from V and 0 bases from J, leaving 16 bases between. Germline CDR1 is LNHDA and CDR2 is SQIVND (reference sequence). The CDR3 region is CASTMAARYSGANVLTF. CDR3 DNA: TGTGCCAGTACCATGGCAGCGCGTTACTCTGGGGCCAACGTCCTGACTTTC.

This clone was seen a handful of times. This chain joins TRBV19 and TRBJ1-2; unclear D gene. V lost 3 bases to trimming and J lost 7 bases, with 15 bases between them. Germline values: CDR1 LNHDA, CDR2 SQIVND (reference sequence). The CDR3 is 14 amino acids. The CDR3 is CASSMVKEIGGYTF. In nucleotides, the CDR3 is TGTGCCAGTAGTATGGTCAAAGAAATAGGTGGCTACACCTTC.

This chain joins TRBV12-3 or TRBV12-4 and TRBJ2-5; D gene ambiguous. This CDR3 has 13 residues. Trimming shortened V by 2 bases and J by 2 bases, and 6 bases separated the two germline ends. In DNA, the CDR3 is TGTGCCAGCAGTTTAAGGCAGCAAGAGACCCAGTACTTC. Residues: CASSLRQQETQYF.

CDR3 DNA sequence: TGTGCCAGCAGCCACGACAGGAGGAACACTGAAGCTTTCTTT. Translated, it gives CASSHDRRNTEAFF. This chain connects TRBV3-1 (or the pseudogene TRBV3-2) to TRBJ1-1; TRBD1 is a possible D gene (6 bases). Deletions cut 3 bases from V and 1 base from J, with 9 bases between. The CDR3 runs 14 residues. CDR1 and CDR2 from the germline V gene are LGHDT and YNNKEL (reference sequence).